This paragraph reports one T cell receptor beta chain. What it binds is unknown. These data originate in a study of blood T cells in healthy people across ages. Overall study results and limits: Greater diversity and more naive CD4+ cells were seen in long-lived donors than in aged donors. The percentage of naive T cells correlated strongly with TCR beta diversity.

Those donating, healthy Caucasian individuals from Russia, were aged about 6 to 100. Investigators took 8 to 10 milliliters of peripheral blood from every donor. Unmatched junction bases numbered 6, after V lost 3 bases and J lost 3 bases. The CDR3 length is 16 residues. From germline, CDR1 is LGHNA and CDR2 YNFKEQ. For the second PCR, which ran for 7 to 11 cycles, a sample-barcoded 5' primer and a J-beta primer mix were used. TCRdb fed the 5' RACE reads into MiXCR, producing one record per CDR3 protein. Altogether a few hundred thousand distinct CDR3 sequences are present, about 49% being singletons, with the ten largest covering 51%.

The chain has TRBV4-2 and TRBJ2-5; 11 nucleotides line up with TRBD2. This TCR came from a man aged 60 to 75 in good health. Sequencing input: blood. The CDR3 loop reads CASSQLLAGDEETQYF. CDR3 nucleotides: TGTGCCAGCAGCCAGCTACTAGCGGGAGATGAAGAGACCCAGTACTTC.